The sequence of this T cell receptor beta chain was determined in a study of graft-versus-host responses after intestinal transplantation. Study at large: Multivisceral, liver-intestinal, or isolated intestinal transplants were given to recipients. Whole-study results and caveats: High graft-versus-host to host-versus-graft clonal ratios were seen in allografts of patients with graft-donor T cell macrochimerism.

Comment on this clone: Its specificity is not known.

The CDR3 is made up of 14 amino acids. Germline CDR1 reads SNHLY; CDR2 reads FYNNEI. V was pared by 3 bases and J by 3 bases, with 11 bases between. The repertoire was sequenced with immunoSEQ multiplex PCR; TCRdb's copy has only in-frame clones and lacks some. The sample carries 90,000 or so clones, around 80% recorded once. Source: unstimulated CD4+ T cells sorted from spleen or lymph node cells, taken before intestinal transplant. The chain joins TRBV2 to TRBJ1-2; D gene ambiguous. This TCR was sampled from a human donor who received an intestinal transplant. DNA for the CDR3: TGTGCCAGCAGTGACCCCAGGACTTACTATGGCTACACCTTC. As protein: CASSDPRTYYGYTF. Combining the CDR3 with reference TRBV2 and TRBJ1-2 gives the whole variable domain EPEVTQTPSHQVTQMGQEVILRCVPISNHLYFYWYRQILGQKVEFLVSFYNNEISEKSEIFDDQFSVERPDGSNFTLKIRSTKLEDSAMYFCASSDPRTYYGYTFGSGTRLTVV.